The present T cell receptor beta chain was sequenced within a study of OX40 agonist ivuxolimab in advanced cancers. Overall study: Clinicians treated patients with ivuxolimab, an agonistic anti-OX40 (CD134) antibody.

Whole-study findings and limits: Antigen targets of the expanded peripheral T cells went undetermined.

The CDR3 sequence is 15 residues long. Germline V lookup: CDR1 SGHAT, CDR2 FQNNGV. V was pared by 1 base and J by 9 bases, with 8 bases of the junction left unmatched. On this clone itself: Its antigen is not identified.

This table comes from immunoSEQ multiplex PCR, and its TCRdb copy is limited to in-frame clones, with some not included. The table has fewer than 90,000 clones, roughly 89% seen once. The chain combines TRBV11-2 with TRBJ2-1; 8 positions match TRBD2. The sequences come from CD4+ or CD8+ T cells sorted from blood, collected in a trial of the OX40 agonist ivuxolimab. The source is an adult with an advanced solid tumor such as melanoma, head and neck, liver or kidney cancer. CDR3 region: CASSLGVGGRSEQFF. The DNA for the CDR3 is TGTGCCAGCAGCTTAGGGGTAGGCGGGAGGAGTGAGCAGTTCTTC.